Presented here are 19 T cell receptor beta chains from one specimen sequenced in a study of early stage breast cancer tumors. TCRdb's copy holds only in-frame clones and misses some; the assay was immunoSEQ multiplex PCR. The sample has just under 30,000 clones; roughly 81% are singletons. The sample taken for sequencing was blood. These receptors came from a person aged 45 to 59 with breast cancer.

Points on this clone: Germline is not matched at one junction end, which may reflect a read error. V usage is TRBV11-2 and J usage is TRBJ2-7, with 9 bases aligning to TRBD2. The germline V gene has CDR1 SGHAT and CDR2 FQNNGV. The CDR3 contains 17 residues. CDR3 bases: TGCGCCAGCAGCCGAGGGAGCAGCGGGAGGAACCCCCACGAGCAGTACTTC. The encoded protein is CASSRGSSGRNPHEQYF.

This clone was picked up a small number of times. The genes are TRBV18 and TRBJ1-6, with 10 nucleotides matching TRBD1. V lost 3 bases to trimming and J lost 8 bases; unmatched junction nucleotides: 4. Per the germline V gene, CDR1 is KGHSH and CDR2 is LQKENI. CDR3 length equals 15 residues. The CDR3 spells CASSPLGTGDSPLHF. The CDR3 DNA reads TGTGCCAGCTCACCCCTCGGGACAGGGGATTCACCCCTCCACTTT.

This clone was counted a single time. This chain links TRBV19 with TRBJ2-1, with D possibly TRBD1 on 8 matching bases. The CDR3 has 15 amino acids. Germline V CDR1 and CDR2: LNHDA, SQIVND (reference sequence). The V and J ends lost 5 bases and 5 bases respectively, with 16 bases between them. This chain's CDR3 is CASSSDRDYNNEQFF. CDR3 in DNA: TGTGCCAGTAGTTCGGACAGGGACTACAACAATGAGCAGTTCTTC.

The chain joins TRBV2 to TRBJ1-1, with TRBD1 matching over 7 bases. CDR1 SNHLY and CDR2 FYNNEI come from the germline V gene. V was pared by 6 bases and J by 2 bases, with 3 bases of the junction left unmatched. CDR3 length: 13 residues. CDR3 coding DNA: TGTGCCAGCAGGGACAGGATAAACACTGAAGCTTTCTTT. Its translation is CASRDRINTEAFF.

The chain combines TRBV5-1 with TRBJ2-2, with no clear D. V was clipped by 1 base and J by 5 bases, with 3 bases between them. CDR1 is SGHRS and CDR2 is YFSETQ in the germline V gene. There are 12 residues in the CDR3. The CDR3 coding sequence is TGCGCCAGCAGCTTGATTACCGGGGAGCTGTTTTTT. Its protein is CASSLITGELFF.

The chain combines TRBV28 with TRBJ2-5; the match to TRBD2 covers 8 bases. The length of the CDR3 is 14 residues. V dropped 4 bases and J dropped 6; count of bases not matched to a gene: 7. Germline lookup yields CDR1 MDHEN and CDR2 SYDVKM. DNA for the CDR3: TGTGCCAGCAGTTCCGGGGGGGCCATAAAGACCCAGTACTTC. Translation gives CASSSGGAIKTQYF.

V gene TRBV4-1 combines with J gene TRBJ2-4; possibly TRBD2 for D (6 bases). CDR1 is MGHRA and CDR2 is YSYEKL in the germline V gene. The CDR3 has 17 amino acids. Trimming pared 0 bases from V and 5 bases from J, leaving 17 bases between. The CDR3: CASSQDAPAGPQNIQYF. The CDR3 DNA reads TGCGCCAGCAGCCAAGATGCCCCAGCGGGCCCGCAAAACATTCAGTACTTC.

The chain is built from TRBV5-4 and TRBJ2-7; D remains unclear. V shed 1 base and J shed 11 bases, with 13 bases lying between them. This CDR3 comprises 12 residues. CDR1 is SGHNT and CDR2 is YYREEE in the germline V gene (reference sequence). The CDR3 DNA is TGTGCCAGCAGCTTGTTTAGGTCACTGAAGTACTTC. Protein product: CASSLFRSLKYF.

The CDR3 here is CASSQEGLNTEAFF. Written as DNA, the CDR3 is TGTGCCAGCAGCCAAGAGGGGCTAAACACTGAAGCTTTCTTT. V is TRBV14 and J is TRBJ1-1, with TRBD1 as a possible D gene (5 bases). CDR3 length: 14 amino acids. Per the germline V gene, CDR1 is SGHDN and CDR2 is FVKESK. Trimming took 0 bases from V and 2 from J, leaving 7 bases between them. The whole variable domain, filled in from reference TRBV14 and TRBJ1-1, reads EAGVTQFPSHSVIEKGQTVTLRCDPISGHDNLYWYRRVMGKEIKFLLHFVKESKQDESGMPNNRFLAERTGGTYSTLKVQPAELEDSGVYFCASSQEGLNTEAFFGQGTRLTVV.

V is TRBV5-1 and J is TRBJ2-3; 9 bases are shared with TRBD2. With V trimmed by 1 base and J by 0 bases, 3 bases remained unmatched. CDR3 size: 16 residues. Germline V lookup: CDR1 SGHRS, CDR2 YFSETQ. Here the CDR3 DNA reads TGCGCCAGCAGCTTGTTTCTAGCGGGGAGCACAGATACGCAGTATTTT. It specifies CASSLFLAGSTDTQYF. Variable domain in full (rest from reference TRBV5-1 and TRBJ2-3): KAGVTQTPRYLIKTRGQQVTLSCSPISGHRSVSWYQQTPGQGLQFLFEYFSETQRNKGNFPGRFSGRQFSNSRSEMNVSTLELGDSALYLCASSLFLAGSTDTQYFGPGTRLTVL.

The chain has TRBV27 and TRBJ1-6, with TRBD1 matching 7 bases. V gave up 3 bases and J gave up 5 bases; unmatched junction bases: 1. The CDR3 has 14 amino acids. The V gene's germline CDR1 is MNHEY and CDR2 SMNVEV (reference sequence). In DNA form, the CDR3 reads TGTGCCAGCAGTTTGAGGGGGCATAATTCACCCCTCCACTTT. It is translated as CASSLRGHNSPLHF.

J is TRBJ2-6 and V is TRBV30; no clear D. CDR1 is GTSNPN, CDR2 SVGIG, per germline (reference sequence). The length of the CDR3 is 17 residues. Between the trimmed V and J ends, which lost 2 bases and 0 bases, there was a span of 14 bases. The CDR3 region is CAWSTIGFHSGANVLTF. The CDR3 bases are TGTGCCTGGAGTACAATCGGGTTCCACTCTGGGGCCAACGTCCTGACTTTC. The full variable domain, completed using reference TRBV30 and TRBJ2-6, is SQTIHQWPATLVQPVGSPLSLECTVEGTSNPNLYWYRQAAGRGLQLLFYSVGIGQISSEVPQNLSASRPQDRQFILSSKKLLLSDSGFYLCAWSTIGFHSGANVLTFGAGSRLTVL.

This clone was detected a few times. V is TRBV20-1 and J is TRBJ1-1; D ambiguous. V dropped 7 bases and J dropped 7 bases, with 13 bases sitting between them. CDR1 DFQATT and CDR2 SNEGSKA come from the germline V gene (reference sequence). This CDR3 has 11 residues. The CDR3 here is CSGGHHLEAFF. The CDR3 DNA follows: TGCAGTGGTGGCCACCACCTTGAAGCTTTCTTT.

The chain couples TRBV7-6 to TRBJ2-5; 9 positions agree with TRBD2. The V and J ends lost 0 bases and 3 bases, in that order; junction bases with no gene match: 2. Germline values: CDR1 SGHVS, CDR2 FNYEAQ. CDR3 length equals 15 residues. CDR3 bases: TGTGCCAGCAGCTTAGCTGGCGGGGGGGAAGAGACCCAGTACTTC. Translation gives CASSLAGGGEETQYF.

The rearrangement uses TRBV7-9 and TRBJ2-1; TRBD1 might be the D (5 bases). V dropped 7 bases and J dropped 8 bases, with 18 bases sitting between them. The CDR3 sequence is 14 residues long. CDR1 SEHNR and CDR2 FQNEAQ come from the germline V gene (reference sequence). The CDR3 nucleotides read TGTGCCAGCACCCACCTGCGGACATTTGATGAGCAGTTCTTC. Translating gives CASTHLRTFDEQFF.

The chain employs TRBV7-2 and TRBJ2-7; no reliable D call. CDR1 is SGHTA and CDR2 is FQGNSA in the germline V gene. V was pared by 5 bases and J by 5 bases, with 10 bases between. The CDR3 has 12 residues. CDR3 nucleotides: TGTGCCAGCAGCCCCCCTGGGGACGAGCAGTACTTC. Residues: CASSPPGDEQYF.

This chain connects TRBV6-1 to TRBJ2-1; 11 nucleotides line up with TRBD1. CDR3 length equals 16 residues. With V trimmed by 3 bases and J by 6 bases, 7 bases remained unmatched. Germline CDR1 is MNHNS and CDR2 is SASEGT. CDR3 sequence: CASSDPGQGAGNEQFF. DNA of the CDR3: TGTGCCAGCAGTGACCCCGGACAGGGGGCTGGCAATGAGCAGTTCTTC.

This clone was counted between two and nine times. The rearrangement links TRBV27 to TRBJ1-5; D perhaps matches TRBD1 (6 bases). Germline V gene sequence: CDR1 MNHEY, CDR2 SMNVEV (reference sequence). There are 15 residues in the CDR3. Trimming removed 6 bases at V and 7 bases at J, with 19 bases between. DNA of the CDR3: TGTGCCAGCAGGGCACAGGGAGAGTGGAACCAGCCCCAGCATTTT. Protein sequence: CASRAQGEWNQPQHF.

The J gene is TRBJ2-5, the V gene TRBV7-8, with D possibly being TRBD1 (6 bases). This CDR3 region has 14 residues. Germline V gives CDR1 SGHVS, CDR2 FQNEAQ. Trimming removed 8 bases from V and 1 base from J, with 14 bases in between. The CDR3 nucleotides read TGTGCCAGCGCCAACAGGGTACGCCAAGAGACCCAGTACTTC. Its protein product is CASANRVRQETQYF.